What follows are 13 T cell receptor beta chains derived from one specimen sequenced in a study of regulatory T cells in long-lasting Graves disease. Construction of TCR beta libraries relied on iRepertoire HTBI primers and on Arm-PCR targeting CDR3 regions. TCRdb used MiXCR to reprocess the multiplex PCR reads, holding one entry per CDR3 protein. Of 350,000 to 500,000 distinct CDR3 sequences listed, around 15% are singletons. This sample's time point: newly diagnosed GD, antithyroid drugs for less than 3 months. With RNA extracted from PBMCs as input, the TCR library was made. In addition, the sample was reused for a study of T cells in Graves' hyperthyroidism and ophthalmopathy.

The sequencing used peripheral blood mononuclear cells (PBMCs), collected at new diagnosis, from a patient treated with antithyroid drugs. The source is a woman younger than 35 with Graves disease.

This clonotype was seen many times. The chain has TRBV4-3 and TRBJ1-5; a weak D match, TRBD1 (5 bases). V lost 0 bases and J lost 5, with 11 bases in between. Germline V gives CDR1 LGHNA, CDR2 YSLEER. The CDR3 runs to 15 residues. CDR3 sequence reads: CASSQDGTGDQPQHF. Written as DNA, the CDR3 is TGCGCCAGCAGCCAAGACGGGACGGGAGATCAGCCCCAGCATTTT.

Here the CDR3 reads CAWKGAGVETQYF. The CDR3 region has the DNA TGTGCCTGGAAAGGGGCGGGAGTAGAGACCCAGTACTTC. The chain has TRBV30 and TRBJ2-5, with 7 bases matching TRBD2. This CDR3 is 13 amino acids long. V shed 4 bases and J 4 bases; nucleotides not matched to a gene: 6. Per germline, CDR1 GTSNPN and CDR2 SVGIG (reference sequence).

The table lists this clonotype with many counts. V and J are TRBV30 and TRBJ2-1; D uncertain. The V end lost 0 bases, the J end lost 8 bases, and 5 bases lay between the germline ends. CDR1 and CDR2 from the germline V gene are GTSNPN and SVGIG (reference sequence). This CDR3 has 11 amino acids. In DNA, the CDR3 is TGTGCCTGGAGTGTAGTGGATGAGCAGTTCTTC. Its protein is CAWSVVDEQFF.

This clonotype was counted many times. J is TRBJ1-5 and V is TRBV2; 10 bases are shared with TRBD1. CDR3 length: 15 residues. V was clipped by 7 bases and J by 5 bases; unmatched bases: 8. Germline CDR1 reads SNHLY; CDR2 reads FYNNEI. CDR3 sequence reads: CASTEDRGGDQPQHF. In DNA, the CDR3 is TGTGCCAGCACCGAGGACAGGGGGGGAGATCAGCCCCAGCATTTT.

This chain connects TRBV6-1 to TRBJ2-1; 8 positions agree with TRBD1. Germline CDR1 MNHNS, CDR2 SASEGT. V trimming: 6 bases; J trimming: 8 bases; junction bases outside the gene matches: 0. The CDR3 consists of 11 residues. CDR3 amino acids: CASRTGDEQFF. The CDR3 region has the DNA TGTGCCAGCAGGACAGGGGATGAGCAGTTCTTC.

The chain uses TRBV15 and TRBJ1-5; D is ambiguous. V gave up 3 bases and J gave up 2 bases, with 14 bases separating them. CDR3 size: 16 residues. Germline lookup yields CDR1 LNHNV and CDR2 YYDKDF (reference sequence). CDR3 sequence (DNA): TGTGCCACCAGCAGCCCTCGGAAGGGAGGCAATCAGCCCCAGCATTTT. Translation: CATSSPRKGGNQPQHF.

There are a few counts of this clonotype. The CDR3 DNA sequence: TGCGCCAGCAGCCAAGATCTCGGCGGGAGGGCCAATGAGCAGTTCTTC. Translation gives CASSQDLGGRANEQFF. The chain recombines TRBV4-3 with TRBJ2-1; the match to TRBD2 covers 9 bases. CDR1 and CDR2 from the germline V gene are LGHNA and YSLEER. Trimming removed 0 bases from V and 6 bases from J; junction bases left unmatched: 6. The CDR3 length is 16 residues.

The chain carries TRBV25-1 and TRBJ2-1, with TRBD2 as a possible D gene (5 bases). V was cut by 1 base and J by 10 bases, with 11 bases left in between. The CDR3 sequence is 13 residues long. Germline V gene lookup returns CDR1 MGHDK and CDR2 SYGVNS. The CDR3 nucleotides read TGTGCCAGCAGTGAATTTGGGGTAGCGGAGCAGTTCTTC. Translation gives CASSEFGVAEQFF.

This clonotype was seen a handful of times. The CDR3 reads CATSDQLAGGLETQYF. CDR3 in DNA: TGTGCCACCAGTGACCAACTAGCGGGAGGGTTAGAGACCCAGTACTTC. V gene TRBV24-1 combines with J gene TRBJ2-5; 13 bases are a match to TRBD2. Germline CDR1 and CDR2: KGHDR and SFDVKD. There are 16 residues in the CDR3. J was trimmed by 4 bases and V by 4 bases; bases with no gene match: 5.

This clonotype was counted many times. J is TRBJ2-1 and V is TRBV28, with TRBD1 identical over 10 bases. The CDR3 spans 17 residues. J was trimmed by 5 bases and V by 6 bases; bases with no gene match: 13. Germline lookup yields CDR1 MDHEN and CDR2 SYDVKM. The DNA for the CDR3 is TGTGCCAGCAGCCCAGCCTCCGGGACAGGGGTTGACAATGAGCAGTTCTTC. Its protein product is CASSPASGTGVDNEQFF.

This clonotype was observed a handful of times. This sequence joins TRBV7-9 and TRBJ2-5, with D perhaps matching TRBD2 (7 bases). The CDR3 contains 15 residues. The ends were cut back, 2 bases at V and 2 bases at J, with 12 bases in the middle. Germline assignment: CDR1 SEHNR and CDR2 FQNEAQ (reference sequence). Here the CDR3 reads CASSLRGGLQETQYF. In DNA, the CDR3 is TGTGCCAGCAGCTTAAGGGGGGGACTGCAAGAGACCCAGTACTTC.

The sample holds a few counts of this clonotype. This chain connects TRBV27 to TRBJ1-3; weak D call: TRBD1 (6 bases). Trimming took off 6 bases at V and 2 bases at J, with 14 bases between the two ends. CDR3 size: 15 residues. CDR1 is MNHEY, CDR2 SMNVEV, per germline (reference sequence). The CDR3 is CASSWGAAPGNTIYF. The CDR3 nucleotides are TGTGCCAGCAGCTGGGGGGCTGCGCCTGGAAACACCATATATTTT.

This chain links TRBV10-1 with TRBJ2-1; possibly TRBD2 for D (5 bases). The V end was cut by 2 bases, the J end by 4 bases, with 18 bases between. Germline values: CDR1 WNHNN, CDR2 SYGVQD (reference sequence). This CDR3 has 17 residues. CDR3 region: CASSEGSNYPEYNEQFF. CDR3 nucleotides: TGCGCCAGCAGTGAGGGGAGCAACTATCCCGAGTACAATGAGCAGTTCTTC.